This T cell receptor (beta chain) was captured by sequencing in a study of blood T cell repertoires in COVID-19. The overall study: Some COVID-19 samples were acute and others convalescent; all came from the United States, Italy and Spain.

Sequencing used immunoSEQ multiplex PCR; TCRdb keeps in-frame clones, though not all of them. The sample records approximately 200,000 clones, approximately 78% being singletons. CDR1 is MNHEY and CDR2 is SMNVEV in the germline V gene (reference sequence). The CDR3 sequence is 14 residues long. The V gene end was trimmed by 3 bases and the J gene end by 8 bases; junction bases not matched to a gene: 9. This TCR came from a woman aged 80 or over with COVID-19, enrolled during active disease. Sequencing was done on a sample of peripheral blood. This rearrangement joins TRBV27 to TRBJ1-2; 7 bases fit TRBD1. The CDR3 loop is CASSFGDRAGGYTF. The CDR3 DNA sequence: TGTGCCAGCAGTTTCGGAGACAGGGCGGGAGGCTACACCTTC.